A single sample gave rise to the 26 T cell receptor beta chains below, sequenced in a study of blood T cells in healthy people across ages. PCR was performed a second time for roughly 7 to 11 cycles using a sample-barcoded 5' primer and a J-beta primer mix. Each CDR3 protein gets one entry after TCRdb re-called the 5' RACE reads with MiXCR. The data hold over 950,000 distinct CDR3 sequences, with just over 50% observed a single time. Material for sequencing was blood. The receptors derive from a woman in her sixties or seventies in good health.

V gene TRBV20-1 combines with J gene TRBJ2-3, with 8 bases matching TRBD2. Germline loops: CDR1 DFQATT, CDR2 SNEGSKA (reference sequence). After removal of 6 bases from V and 4 bases from J, the junction contained 6 bases not matched to a gene. The CDR3 is 13 residues long. In DNA form, the CDR3 reads TGCAGTGCAGGGACTAGTCGCTCAGATACGCAGTATTTT. Its translation is CSAGTSRSDTQYF.

This chain links TRBV6-2 or TRBV6-3 with TRBJ2-2, with TRBD1 matching over 10 bases. The CDR3 runs 17 residues. Germline V gene sequence: CDR1 MNHEY, CDR2 SVGEGT. J was trimmed by 3 bases and V by 3 bases; bases with no gene match: 7. The DNA of the CDR3 is TGTGCCAGCAGTTATATGTCCGGGACAGGGGACACCGGGGAGCTGTTTTTT. This translates into CASSYMSGTGDTGELFF.

CDR3: CSVEDRRGVGGYTF. The CDR3 nucleotides are TGCAGCGTTGAAGATAGGCGAGGGGTCGGGGGCTACACCTTC. The V gene is TRBV29-1, the J gene TRBJ1-2; TRBD1 is a possible D gene (5 bases). The length of the CDR3 is 14 residues. Germline CDR1 is SQVTM and CDR2 is ANQGSEA. V was trimmed by 0 bases and J by 8 bases, leaving 16 bases between them. Variable domain in full (rest from reference TRBV29-1 and TRBJ1-2): SAVISQKPSRDICQRGTSLTIQCQVDSQVTMMFWYRQQPGQSLTLIATANQGSEATYESGFVIDKFPISRPNLTFSTLTVSNMSPEDSSIYLCSVEDRRGVGGYTFGSGTRLTVV.

There are many counts of this clonotype. The genes are TRBV29-1 and TRBJ2-5; 7 bases are a match to TRBD2. Germline CDR1 SQVTM, CDR2 ANQGSEA. The length of the CDR3 is 15 residues. Trimming took 4 bases from V and 5 from J; bases not matched to a gene: 13. The chain's CDR3 is CSVGRSGIWGETQYF. The CDR3, as DNA: TGCAGCGTTGGGCGGAGCGGGATCTGGGGGGAGACCCAGTACTTC.

The V and J genes are TRBV4-1 and TRBJ2-5, with 8 bases that match TRBD1. The CDR3 runs to 16 residues. V trimming: 1 base; J trimming: 5 bases; junction bases outside the gene matches: 9. CDR1 MGHRA and CDR2 YSYEKL come from the germline V gene. The CDR3 DNA reads TGCGCCAGCAGCCAAGGGGTCCAGGGGGCGAGGGAGACCCAGTACTTC. Translation: CASSQGVQGARETQYF.

This chain joins TRBV11-2 and TRBJ2-1; D uncertain. Trimming left V 5 bases short and J 13 bases short, with 18 bases between. The length of the CDR3 is 13 residues. The germline V gene has CDR1 SGHAT and CDR2 FQNNGV. In DNA form, the CDR3 reads TGTGCCAGCAGCCCCCCATCCCGTTTGACCCAGTTCTTC. Translation: CASSPPSRLTQFF.

This chain connects TRBV15 to TRBJ1-5, with D unresolved. The CDR3 contains 12 residues. CDR1 and CDR2 (germline): LNHNV, YYDKDF (reference sequence). The V end lost 0 bases, the J end lost 8 bases, and 5 bases lay between the germline ends. The CDR3 coding sequence is TGTGCCACCAGCAGAGAGCTCGAGCCCCAGCATTTT. Amino acid sequence: CATSRELEPQHF. Full variable domain (rest looked up from reference TRBV15 and TRBJ1-5): DAMVIQNPRYQVTQFGKPVTLSCSQTLNHNVMYWYQQKSSQAPKLLFHYYDKDFNNEADTPDNFQSRRPNTSFCFLDIRSPGLGDTAMYLCATSRELEPQHFGDGTRLSIL.

J is TRBJ2-5 and V is TRBV29-1; 9 bases agree with TRBD2. Germline lookup yields CDR1 SQVTM and CDR2 ANQGSEA. The CDR3 is 13 amino acids. The trim removed 3 bases at V and 11 bases at J, leaving 10 bases unmatched. The chain's CDR3 is CSVDKREENEQYF. The DNA of the CDR3 is TGCAGCGTTGACAAGCGGGAGGAAAATGAGCAGTACTTC.

In its sample, this clonotype was seen a few times. The genes are TRBV3-1 and TRBJ2-3; tentative D call: TRBD2 (6 bases). The CDR3 contains 14 residues. The germline V gene encodes CDR1 LGHDT and CDR2 YNNKEL (reference sequence). Trimming took off 0 bases at V and 5 bases at J, with 9 bases between the two ends. CDR3 residues: CASSQDPGVDTQYF. CDR3 nucleotide sequence: TGTGCCAGCAGCCAAGATCCGGGGGTAGATACGCAGTATTTT.

The V gene is TRBV4-3, the J gene TRBJ1-2; D is ambiguous. Germline V CDR1 and CDR2: LGHNA, YSLEER. Trimming shortened V by 0 bases and J by 2 bases, and 10 bases separated the two germline ends. This CDR3 spans 15 amino acids. The CDR3 reads CASSQDFPGNYGYTF. DNA of the CDR3: TGCGCCAGCAGCCAAGACTTTCCCGGGAACTATGGCTACACCTTC.

The sample holds a few counts of this clonotype. The chain has TRBV4-1 and TRBJ1-2; 9 nucleotides line up with TRBD1. The J segment lost 6 bases and the V segment lost 6 bases, leaving 5 bases of the junction unmatched. The CDR3 has 13 amino acids. Germline CDR1 MGHRA, CDR2 YSYEKL. The CDR3 DNA sequence: TGCGCCAGCAGGCGGACAGGGGAGGATGGCTACACCTTC. Translating it yields CASRRTGEDGYTF.

CDR3 loop: CSVEDLGGAYNEQYF. The CDR3 DNA follows: TGCAGCGTTGAAGATCTAGGGGGCGCCTACAATGAGCAGTACTTC. The V and J genes are TRBV29-1 and TRBJ2-7, with 7 bases aligning to TRBD1. With 0 bases clipped from V and 7 bases from J, the junction kept 12 bases outside the gene matches. The CDR3 spans 15 residues. Looked up from germline, CDR1 is SQVTM and CDR2 is ANQGSEA.

There are a few counts of this clonotype. The V call is TRBV7-2, the J call TRBJ2-3, with a tentative D call TRBD2 (6 bases). The CDR3 runs to 15 residues. Trimming took 3 bases from V and 3 from J, leaving 13 bases between them. The V gene's germline CDR1 is SGHTA and CDR2 FQGNSA. DNA for the CDR3: TGTGCCAGCAGCTTCTCCGGGGGTTGGACAGATACGCAGTATTTT. Residues: CASSFSGGWTDTQYF.

The chain couples TRBV6-1 to TRBJ1-5; D unresolved. Germline loops: CDR1 MNHNS, CDR2 SASEGT. V was pared by 0 bases and J by 3 bases, with 6 bases between. The CDR3 extends over 14 amino acids. In DNA, the CDR3 is TGTGCCAGCAGTGAAGCACAGTTCAATCAGCCCCAGCATTTT. Its protein is CASSEAQFNQPQHF.

A single count supports this clonotype. The chain carries TRBV5-1 and TRBJ2-1; TRBD2 agrees at 10 bases. Germline values: CDR1 SGHRS, CDR2 YFSETQ. This CDR3 region has 13 residues. The CDR3, as DNA: TGCGCTAGCGGCTTGATACTAGCGGGGGAGCAGTTCTTC. Its translation is CASGLILAGEQFF.

This sequence joins TRBV29-1 and TRBJ2-1; TRBD2 agrees at 12 bases. The assigned J gene may be wrong: the sequence end matches TRBJ2-7 better. This CDR3 has 19 residues. Germline V CDR1 and CDR2: SQVTM, ANQGSEA. As DNA, the CDR3 is TGCAGCGTTGACCCCGCATCTAGCGGGAGGGCGCTTTCCTACAATGAGCAGTACTTC. Protein product: CSVDPASSGRALSYNEQYF.

This clonotype was observed a single time. The V gene is TRBV5-1, the J gene TRBJ2-1, with TRBD2 matching over 9 bases. CDR1 and CDR2 from the germline V gene are SGHRS and YFSETQ. CDR3 length: 17 residues. V was clipped by 5 bases and J by 5 bases; unmatched bases: 14. As DNA, the CDR3 is TGCGCCAGCAGTACGGTCCTGGCGGCTAGCGGGGACAATGAGCAGTTCTTC. This encodes CASSTVLAASGDNEQFF.

This chain joins TRBV5-1 and TRBJ2-1; D perhaps matches TRBD1 (5 bases). Germline V gene lookup returns CDR1 SGHRS and CDR2 YFSETQ. There are 16 residues in the CDR3. The germline V and J ends were trimmed by 0 bases and 0 bases, with 10 bases remaining between them. Here the CDR3 reads CASSLGQQSSYNEQFF. In nucleotides, the CDR3 is TGCGCCAGCAGCTTGGGACAGCAGAGCTCCTACAATGAGCAGTTCTTC.

This clonotype was seen a handful of times. The genes are TRBV11-2 and TRBJ2-1; D gene unclear. Near its end, the DNA agrees better with TRBJ2-7, so the J call may be wrong. Germline V lookup: CDR1 SGHAT, CDR2 FQNNGV. This CDR3 spans 13 amino acids. The CDR3 is CASSPPSYNEQYF. CDR3 coding DNA: TGTGCCAGCAGCCCGCCCTCCTACAATGAGCAGTACTTC.

This clonotype was picked up many times. This sequence joins TRBV29-1 and TRBJ2-5, with 8 bases fitting TRBD1. The J segment lost 6 bases and the V segment lost 5 bases, leaving 5 bases of the junction unmatched. The CDR3 runs to 12 residues. CDR1 and CDR2 (germline): SQVTM, ANQGSEA. The CDR3 coding sequence is TGCAGCGTTTCCACAGGGGGGCAGACCCAGTACTTC. Its protein is CSVSTGGQTQYF.

This clonotype showed up just a few times. CDR3 sequence reads: CASSHVQGKYNEQFF. For the CDR3, the DNA is TGTGCCAGCAGCCACGTACAGGGGAAGTACAATGAGCAGTTCTTC. The chain recombines TRBV3-1 with TRBJ2-1; 7 positions agree with TRBD1. V lost 3 bases, J lost 4 bases, and 6 bases stayed unmatched. Germline CDR1 and CDR2: LGHDT and YNNKEL (reference sequence). The CDR3 consists of 15 residues.

This clonotype was detected only a few times. J is TRBJ2-1 and V is TRBV12-3 or TRBV12-4; tentatively, D is TRBD1 or TRBD2 (5 bases each). The closer fit of TRBJ2-7 to the DNA end suggests the J call may be wrong. The CDR3 has 12 amino acids. CDR3 bases: TGTGCCACAGAAGGGGAGTACAATGAGCAGTACTTC. It is translated as CATEGEYNEQYF.

The chain joins TRBV7-9 to TRBJ1-2, with 7 bases identical to TRBD1. The germline V gene encodes CDR1 SEHNR and CDR2 FQNEAQ (reference sequence). This CDR3 region has 13 residues. With V trimmed by 2 bases and J by 8 bases, 5 bases remained unmatched. The CDR3 region is CASSLTDRAGYTF. DNA for the CDR3: TGTGCCAGCAGCTTAACCGACAGGGCGGGCTACACCTTC.

This clonotype was seen more than once but under ten times. This rearrangement joins TRBV10-3 to TRBJ2-5, with D possibly matching TRBD2 (6 bases). With 1 base removed from V and 6 bases from J, the gap between germline ends came to 12 bases. Germline V gene sequence: CDR1 ENHRY, CDR2 SYGVKD. CDR3 length: 14 amino acids. CDR3 sequence (DNA): TGTGCCATCAGTGAGTTTGGTGGGAGGCAGACCCAGTACTTC. Encoded protein: CAISEFGGRQTQYF.

CDR3 region: CATSDLRTGGSYEQYF. The CDR3 DNA reads as TGTGCCACCAGTGATCTACGGACAGGGGGTTCCTACGAGCAGTACTTC. The chain employs TRBV24-1 and TRBJ2-7; 10 bases align to TRBD1. From germline, CDR1 is KGHDR and CDR2 SFDVKD. V lost 3 bases and J lost 1; bases outside the gene matches: 5. The CDR3 is made up of 16 amino acids.

This clonotype appeared a few times. The rearrangement joins TRBV4-3 to TRBJ2-3, with D unclear. The CDR3 is made up of 14 amino acids. Per the germline V gene, CDR1 is LGHNA and CDR2 is YSLEER. Trimming stripped 0 bases from V and 2 bases from J, with 6 bases between. CDR3 DNA sequence: TGCGCCAGCAGCCAAGATACTAACACAGATACGCAGTATTTT. Protein product: CASSQDTNTDTQYF.